This section outlines one T cell receptor beta chain sequence together with its context. This CDR3 has 15 amino acids. Germline CDR1 is SGHTA and CDR2 is FQGNSA. With 0 bases removed from V and 5 bases from J, the gap between germline ends came to 10 bases. The entry originates in a study of T cell changes during pregnancy in multiple sclerosis. Repertoires were generated with immunoSEQ multiplex PCR, while TCRdb's copy carries only in-frame clones and drops some. The table includes tens of thousands of clones, 75% to 90% detected once. The chain joins TRBV7-2 to TRBJ1-4; D is ambiguous. Specimen: peripheral blood, collected in the first trimester of pregnancy. This TCR derives from a female donor in good health, enrolled as a control in a pregnancy study. In nucleotides, the CDR3 is TGTGCCAGCAGCTTAGCGGTCTCCCGGAATGAAAAACTGTTTTTT. As protein: CASSLAVSRNEKLFF.